The TCR beta chain under discussion was sequenced for a study of CD8 T cells in ankylosing spondylitis. Study findings and constraints: Some of the motif variants had earlier been found in reactive arthritis patients' fluid and blood.

TCRdb re-called the 5' RACE reads with MiXCR, one entry per CDR3 protein. This table holds 200,000 to 250,000 distinct CDR3 sequences, 10% found once. This clonotype was picked up many times. Its antigen is unknown. Trimming removed 2 bases at V and 6 bases at J, with 10 bases between. The CDR3 covers 13 residues. The germline CDR1 and CDR2 sequences are KGHSH and LQKENI. This clonotype was obtained from a male donor with ankylosing spondylitis or in good health (not recorded which). This chain uses TRBV18 with TRBJ1-2; tentative D call: TRBD1 (6 bases). Sample: blood, either unsorted or a sorted T cell fraction (not recorded which). The DNA of the CDR3 is TGTGCCAGCTCACCAGAGGGGGTCGATGGCTACACCTTC. Translation gives CASSPEGVDGYTF.